Listed here are 30 T cell receptor beta chains from one sample, sequenced in a study of T cells of healthy individuals. Each CDR3 protein is one row after TCRdb ran MiXCR on the 5' RACE reads. The sample lists around 79,000 distinct CDR3 sequences; about 5% were seen once. The source is a female donor in good health.

The rearrangement uses TRBV6-2 or TRBV6-3 and TRBJ2-5, with 7 bases fitting TRBD2. This CDR3 has 16 amino acids. Trimming cost V 2 bases and J 3 bases; bases outside gene matches: 9. CDR1 and CDR2 (germline): MNHEY, SVGEGT. CDR3 region: CASSYAWTRPKETQYF. The CDR3 DNA is TGTGCCAGCAGTTACGCTTGGACTAGACCAAAAGAGACCCAGTACTTC.

This clonotype was detected only a few times. The V and J genes are TRBV19 and TRBJ2-2; D possibly corresponds to TRBD1 (5 bases). CDR3 length equals 15 residues. The germline V and J ends were trimmed by 3 bases and 6 bases, with 14 bases remaining between them. Germline V CDR1 and CDR2: LNHDA, SQIVND (reference sequence). The CDR3 sequence is CASSISHPGSGELFF. The CDR3 DNA reads TGTGCCAGTAGTATTTCACACCCAGGGTCCGGGGAGCTGTTTTTT.

This clonotype showed up just a few times. The chain combines TRBV28 with TRBJ2-7, with a weak D call TRBD1 (6 bases). V lost 6 bases, J lost 2 bases, and 17 bases lay in between. CDR1 is MDHEN, CDR2 SYDVKM, per germline. The CDR3 extends over 15 amino acids. DNA of the CDR3: TGTGCCAGCAGCCCCCAGGGGACGGGCACCTACGAGCAGTACTTC. Protein product: CASSPQGTGTYEQYF.

In its sample, this clonotype was seen many times. The CDR3 loop is CASSLVQGVEQYF. The CDR3 bases are TGCGCCAGCAGCTTGGTGCAGGGTGTCGAGCAGTACTTC. The chain is built from TRBV5-1 and TRBJ2-7, with D perhaps matching TRBD1 (5 bases). V lost 0 bases and J lost 6, with 10 bases in between. The CDR3 covers 13 residues. CDR1 SGHRS and CDR2 YFSETQ come from the germline V gene.

Ten or more counts support this clonotype. The chain recombines TRBV5-6 with TRBJ2-1; 15 nucleotides align to TRBD2. Trimming took 3 bases from V and 7 from J; bases not matched to a gene: 8. Germline CDR1 SGHDT, CDR2 YYEEEE. The CDR3 covers 17 residues. In DNA, the CDR3 is TGTGCCAGCAGCTCGGGACTAGCGGGAGGAGGAGTGAATGAGCAGTTCTTC. This codes for CASSSGLAGGGVNEQFF.

This clonotype has ten or more counts. The V gene is TRBV20-1, the J gene TRBJ2-5, with a possible D match to TRBD2 (5 bases). The CDR3 extends over 13 amino acids. CDR1 is DFQATT, CDR2 SNEGSKA, per germline (reference sequence). V shed 1 base and J shed 4 bases, with 10 bases lying between them. The CDR3 region has the DNA TGCAGTGCTAGAGTCGGGGTACGAGAGACCCAGTACTTC. Amino acid sequence: CSARVGVRETQYF.

There are many counts of this clonotype. The CDR3 DNA reads as TGCGCCAGCAGCCAACAGACTAGCCTCACAGATACGCAGTATTTT. Translated, it gives CASSQQTSLTDTQYF. The chain joins TRBV4-3 to TRBJ2-3, with 7 nucleotides matching TRBD2. Germline-derived CDR1 and CDR2 are LGHNA and YSLEER. The CDR3 is 15 residues long. J gave up 2 bases and V 2 bases, and 4 bases lay outside the gene matches.

This chain connects TRBV4-1 to TRBJ1-1; 8 bases are shared with TRBD1. Germline assignment: CDR1 MGHRA and CDR2 YSYEKL. V shed 2 bases, J shed 0 bases, and the junction held 2 bases outside the gene matches. This CDR3 comprises 15 residues. The CDR3 nucleotides are TGCGCCAGCAGCCAACCGGACAGGGTGAACACTGAAGCTTTCTTT. It specifies CASSQPDRVNTEAFF.

This clonotype was picked up many times. The V call is TRBV20-1, the J call TRBJ2-4; D unresolved. Looked up from germline, CDR1 is DFQATT and CDR2 is SNEGSKA (reference sequence). CDR3 size: 12 residues. The V end was cut by 6 bases, the J end by 7 bases, with 13 bases between. The CDR3 protein is CSAIASVNIQYF. CDR3 coding DNA: TGCAGTGCCATTGCAAGTGTTAACATTCAGTACTTC.

This clonotype was observed a few times. The V and J genes are TRBV10-2 and TRBJ2-5, with D uncertain. The germline V and J ends were trimmed by 7 bases and 4 bases, with 10 bases remaining between them. CDR3 length: 12 residues. CDR1 and CDR2 (germline): WSHSY, SAAADI. In DNA, the CDR3 is TGCGCCAGCATGGGAAGAGGAGAGACCCAGTACTTC. Protein product: CASMGRGETQYF.

Points on this clonotype: A much larger clone differs by one base, so this may be a read error. The V gene is TRBV6-1, the J gene TRBJ2-1; tentatively, D is TRBD1 (6 bases). CDR3 size: 15 residues. Germline V gene sequence: CDR1 MNHNS, CDR2 SASEGT. CDR3 protein: CASRGAGSSYNEQIF. The DNA for the CDR3 is TGTGCCAGCAGGGGGGCAGGGAGCTCCTACAATGAGCAGATCTTC.

This clonotype was recorded at least ten times. The chain is built from TRBV14 and TRBJ1-6; D unclear. Trimming removed 6 bases from V and 0 bases from J, with 21 bases in between. Germline CDR1 reads SGHDN; CDR2 reads FVKESK. This CDR3 spans 19 amino acids. This CDR3 reads CASSLLAGSGFSYNSPLHF. In nucleotides, the CDR3 is TGTGCCAGCAGTCTCCTTGCGGGTTCAGGTTTCTCCTATAATTCACCCCTCCACTTT.

This clonotype was seen ten or more times. J is TRBJ2-7 and V is TRBV20-1; a weak D match, TRBD2 (5 bases). The CDR3 sequence is 14 residues long. Germline CDR1 reads DFQATT; CDR2 reads SNEGSKA (reference sequence). V was trimmed by 3 bases and J by 6 bases, leaving 18 bases between them. CDR3 sequence (DNA): TGCAGTGCTAGCTTGGGTAACGGGATAGGCGAGCAGTACTTC. Translating gives CSASLGNGIGEQYF.

This clonotype appeared a few times. The chain combines TRBV12-5 with TRBJ1-1; D may be TRBD1 (5 bases). The CDR3 covers 14 residues. Germline lookup yields CDR1 LGHNT and CDR2 FRNRAP. Between the trimmed V and J ends, which lost 2 bases and 5 bases, there was a span of 12 bases. CDR3 sequence (DNA): TGTGCTAGTGGTTTGAGCCCGGGGGTGACTGAAGCTTTCTTT. It encodes CASGLSPGVTEAFF.

This clonotype turned up a few times. The chain links TRBV7-9 to TRBJ1-1; D remains unclear. V dropped 8 bases and J dropped 12 bases, with 10 bases sitting between them. The CDR3 extends over 9 amino acids. The germline CDR1 and CDR2 sequences are SEHNR and FQNEAQ (reference sequence). CDR3 sequence (DNA): TGTGCCAGCTCCCCTGAGACTTTCTTT. This encodes CASSPETFF. Variable domain in full (rest from reference TRBV7-9 and TRBJ1-1): DTGVSQNPRHKITKRGQNVTFRCDPISEHNRLYWYRQTLGQGPEFLTYFQNEAQLEKSRLLSDRFSAERPKGSFSTLEIQRTEQGDSAMYLCASSPETFFGQGTRLTVV.

This clonotype appeared many times. V gene TRBV20-1 combines with J gene TRBJ1-5; D gene ambiguous. CDR1 is DFQATT and CDR2 is SNEGSKA in the germline V gene (reference sequence). V lost 1 base and J lost 0, with 10 bases in between. The CDR3 length is 15 residues. The CDR3 sequence is CSARVGELSNQPQHF. The CDR3 nucleotides read TGCAGTGCTAGAGTCGGGGAGCTTAGCAATCAGCCCCAGCATTTT.

This clonotype occurred many times. This rearrangement joins TRBV20-1 to TRBJ2-2, with TRBD2 matching 8 bases. The CDR3 sequence is 18 residues long. Germline trimming cut 0 bases from V and 0 bases from J; bases unmatched to any gene: 9. The germline gives CDR1 DFQATT, CDR2 SNEGSKA (reference sequence). In nucleotides, the CDR3 is TGCAGTGCTAGAGAAGTTATGGGGACTAGGGCGAACACCGGGGAGCTGTTTTTT. Translated: CSAREVMGTRANTGELFF.

This clonotype was seen many times. The chain uses TRBV7-9 and TRBJ2-3; 9 bases are shared with TRBD2. The CDR3 covers 18 residues. Unmatched junction bases numbered 8, after V lost 1 base and J lost 0 bases. Germline-derived CDR1 and CDR2 are SEHNR and FQNEAQ (reference sequence). Here the CDR3 reads CASSLGLAVLTSTDTQYF. The CDR3, as DNA: TGTGCCAGCAGCTTAGGACTAGCGGTTCTGACTAGCACAGATACGCAGTATTTT.

At least ten counts were recorded for this clonotype. This rearrangement joins TRBV14 to TRBJ2-4; D may be TRBD2 (6 bases). The CDR3 runs to 14 residues. The V gene lost 3 bases and the J gene lost 6 bases, with 12 bases spanning the gap. Germline V gene data show CDR1 as SGHDN and CDR2 as FVKESK. The CDR3 sequence: CASSQGGFGNIQYF. The CDR3 bases are TGTGCCAGCAGCCAGGGAGGCTTCGGAAACATTCAGTACTTC.

In its sample, this clonotype was seen a few times. This rearrangement joins TRBV7-9 to TRBJ2-2, with 9 bases that match TRBD2. Germline CDR1 SEHNR, CDR2 FQNEAQ (reference sequence). V dropped 5 bases and J dropped 5; count of bases not matched to a gene: 9. The CDR3 is 16 amino acids. In nucleotides, the CDR3 is TGTGCCAGCAGCCCCCGACTAGCGGAGAGAACCGGGGAGCTGTTTTTT. Protein: CASSPRLAERTGELFF.

In its sample, this clonotype was seen a few times. The chain carries TRBV7-8 and TRBJ2-5, with 11 bases matching TRBD2. CDR3 size: 18 residues. The V segment lost 1 base and the J segment 5 bases; nucleotides outside the gene matches: 12. Per germline, CDR1 SGHVS and CDR2 FQNEAQ. The CDR3 here is CASSLGLLAGAVGETQYF. In nucleotides, the CDR3 is TGTGCCAGCAGCTTAGGGTTACTAGCGGGAGCCGTAGGGGAGACCCAGTACTTC.

This clonotype was observed at least ten times. The rearrangement joins TRBV5-1 to TRBJ2-1; a possible D gene is TRBD2 (7 bases). Trimming shortened V by 4 bases and J by 8 bases, and 22 bases separated the two germline ends. CDR1 and CDR2 from the germline V gene are SGHRS and YFSETQ. The CDR3 spans 16 residues. The CDR3 DNA sequence: TGCGCCAGCAGCCCGGATTCGGGGGGCCTGTGGGATGAGCAGTTCTTC. Translated: CASSPDSGGLWDEQFF.

This clonotype came up many times. CDR3 loop: CASSLDVVTGGSPGANVLTF. The CDR3 DNA is TGTGCCAGCAGCTTAGATGTTGTGACGGGAGGCAGCCCTGGGGCCAACGTCCTGACTTTC. V and J are TRBV7-8 and TRBJ2-6, with 7 positions matching TRBD2. The V segment lost 1 base and the J segment 2 bases; nucleotides outside the gene matches: 14. Germline assignment: CDR1 SGHVS and CDR2 FQNEAQ. The CDR3 has 20 residues.

This sequence joins TRBV20-1 and TRBJ1-2; D not certain. The V end lost 8 bases, the J end lost 3 bases, and 13 bases lay between the germline ends. CDR1 and CDR2 from the germline V gene are DFQATT and SNEGSKA (reference sequence). There are 12 residues in the CDR3. CDR3 DNA sequence: TGCAGTCCTGGGTCCTCGGACTATGGCTACACCTTC. It encodes CSPGSSDYGYTF.

The rearrangement joins TRBV27 to TRBJ1-2, with 9 bases fitting TRBD1. The V and J ends lost 3 bases and 1 base, in that order; junction bases with no gene match: 15. The CDR3 is 19 residues long. CDR1 MNHEY and CDR2 SMNVEV come from the germline V gene (reference sequence). Here the CDR3 DNA reads TGTGCCAGCAGTTTCTCCCTCCGGGACAGGGTTAAGGGTAACTATGGCTACACCTTC. It yields the protein CASSFSLRDRVKGNYGYTF.

The sample holds many counts of this clonotype. V usage is TRBV12-3 or TRBV12-4 and J usage is TRBJ1-6, with 8 bases that match TRBD1. Trimming removed 3 bases from V and 7 bases from J; junction bases left unmatched: 14. The CDR3 runs to 18 residues. CDR3 sequence reads: CASSLEIRVGQANSPLHF. The DNA for the CDR3 is TGTGCCAGCAGTTTGGAAATCAGAGTGGGACAGGCCAATTCACCCCTCCACTTT.

At least ten counts were recorded for this clonotype. The chain links TRBV27 to TRBJ2-7; 12 bases agree with TRBD2. Germline V CDR1 and CDR2: MNHEY, SMNVEV (reference sequence). The CDR3 loop spans 14 amino acids. Trimming removed 2 bases from V and 4 bases from J; junction bases left unmatched: 0. CDR3 protein: CASSLTSGRYEQYF. CDR3 nucleotide sequence: TGTGCCAGCAGTTTAACTAGCGGGAGGTACGAGCAGTACTTC.

The rearrangement uses TRBV12-3 or TRBV12-4 and TRBJ2-3, with 9 bases matching TRBD2. The CDR3 has 16 residues. After removal of 1 base from V and 4 bases from J, the junction contained 6 bases not matched to a gene. For the CDR3, the DNA is TGTGCCAGCAGTTTAGGTAGCGGGAGTATCGCAGATACGCAGTATTTT. Amino acid sequence: CASSLGSGSIADTQYF.

J is TRBJ2-3 and V is TRBV28; tentatively, D is TRBD2 (7 bases). The germline V and J ends were trimmed by 1 base and 0 bases, with 11 bases remaining between them. Per germline, CDR1 MDHEN and CDR2 SYDVKM. CDR3 length equals 16 residues. The CDR3 DNA is TGTGCCAGCAGTTTATTTGGGGGGGGCAGCACAGATACGCAGTATTTT. It yields the protein CASSLFGGGSTDTQYF.

The sample holds many counts of this clonotype. The chain carries TRBV4-3 and TRBJ2-3; D gene unclear. The CDR3 length is 13 residues. The germline gives CDR1 LGHNA, CDR2 YSLEER. Trimming cost V 5 bases and J 6 bases, with 12 bases left between them. The CDR3, as DNA: TGCGCCAGCAGCAACCCGGACGCCGATACGCAGTATTTT. It encodes CASSNPDADTQYF.